This TCR beta chain was documented in a study of vaccination and CD4 T cells after COVID-19 (dated by TCRdb to between 2022 and 2023). Regarding the complete study: SARS-CoV-2 positivity had been established in the convalescent patients by nasal swab PCR, and mild disease was recorded in several of these patients and severe disease in one. Post-COVID blood samples were collected from convalescent patients a median of approximately 100 days after diagnosis, with a range of about 35 to 170 days. The time from the second vaccine dose to post-vaccine blood sampling had a median of roughly 70 days and ranged from roughly 13 to 241 days. The spike-specific CD4+ TCR repertoire was compared before and after mRNA vaccination in over 9 COVID-19 convalescent patients and a few infection-naive healthy vaccine recipients. The convalescent cohort included six males and four females, with two Hispanic individuals, seven Caucasians, two Asians and one multiracial person. Participants got two doses of the Pfizer-BioNTech BNT162b2 vaccine (n=8) or two doses of the Moderna mRNA-1273 vaccine (n=2). Control cultures used a CEFX viral epitope pool as positive control, an HIV-1 Nef peptide pool as negative control, or no peptide. For stimulating the cultures, overlapping spike peptide pools were used, derived from SARS-CoV-2 as well as from the common cold coronaviruses HCoV-NL63, HCoV-OC43 and HCoV-229E.

The sample's treatment or condition label, in plain terms: roughly 10-day PBMC culture with coronavirus spike peptide pools or control peptides (ViraFEST assay). The study used the ViraFEST assay, which expanded antigen-specific T cells with peptide pools and then identified expanded clonotypes by TCR sequencing. The convalescent patients' positive SARS-CoV-2 PCR tests fell between March and December 2020, which was before the Alpha, Beta and Delta variants emerged in the United States. Each well held roughly 2.2 million PBMCs cultured in IMDM containing approximately 5.3% human AB serum and roughly 9.7 IU/ml IL-2, with roughly 10 ug/ml peptide pools added. Half of the culture medium was replaced with fresh IL-2-containing medium on days 3 and 7. Once the cells had been in culture for ten to eleven days, the EasySep CD4+ T cell isolation kit was used to isolate CD4+ T cells by negative selection. PBMCs were separated from whole blood using Ficoll-Paque Plus gradient centrifugation and then either used fresh or cryopreserved at -140C. Each culture condition was generally run in triplicate wells.

For this clonotype: Its antigen remains undetermined. Base qualities were left out, and no much larger clone turns up one base away.

On the study overall, not on this receptor specifically: In convalescent patients, nearly all vaccine-specific clones (304 of 307) were found to be mono-reactive for SARS-CoV-2 spike rather than cross-reactive with common cold coronaviruses. The median count of SARS-CoV-2-reactive clonotypes went up from some 23 after infection to 38 after vaccination, although the change was not significant. Among the post-vaccine SARS-CoV-2-reactive clones in convalescent patients, a median around 90% showed up only after vaccination, which suggests vaccine-specific priming. Only a relatively small number of convalescent patients were included in the study, and early timepoints following natural infection were not analyzed.

Trimming at the junction amounts to 1 base on V and 5 bases on J, and the germline ends lie 17 bases apart. Spanning cysteine to phenylalanine, the CDR3 consists of 16 amino acids. The kept DNA is CDR3 alone, 48 bases in frame from the first base. Taken from the germline V gene, the CDR1 and CDR2 loops are SGHTA and FQGNSA. The library was made by PCR. TCR sequencing of DNA from cultured CD4+ T cells used the Oncomine TCR Beta short-read assay at the Johns Hopkins FTIC core. Genomic DNA was extracted from the cultured CD4+ T cells with the QIAamp micro DNA kit. Oncomine TCR Beta libraries from cultured CD4+ T cells were pooled with unique dual indexes and sequenced on an Illumina iSeq 100. In the paper's pipeline: Non-productive sequences were removed, and CDR3s that did not start with C, did not end with F or W, or were shorter than 7 amino acids were discarded. The MANAFEST web application identified antigen-specific clonotypes by comparing peptide-stimulated wells against reference wells and other culture wells. An FDR below 0.05, an odds ratio above 5, and a productive frequency above 0.1% in at least two of three replicate wells were required for clones to be considered positive. Cross-reactive clonotypes were defined as significantly expanded in both SARS-CoV-2 spike wells and at least one common cold coronavirus spike condition. Levenshtein distances (stringdist) and unrooted phylogenetic trees (ape) in R version 3.6.1 were used to assess CDR3 homology. Using fastp trimming at Q25 and MiXCR clonotype assembly, TCRdb reanalyzed the public sequencing data and kept in-frame beta chains. Rows matching on CDR3 protein sequence are summarized as one entry with the most common DNA and genes. The V and J calls shown here were made by TCRdb, not taken from the authors' results. A total of more than 15,000 distinct CDR3 sequences appear in this sample, roughly two fifths of them only once. More than 7.5% of the sample belongs to the ten largest clones.

The starting material was CD4+ T cells from blood, cultured in vitro, obtained after SARS-CoV-2 vaccination. The receptor comes from a human donor who had recovered from COVID-19. The chain uses TRBV7-2 and TRBJ1-1; a tentative D match to TRBD1 spans 5 bases. The CDR3 amino acid sequence is: CASSLVGGRVVTEAFF. The nucleotides are TGTGCCAGCAGCTTAGTAGGAGGCAGGGTTGTGACTGAAGCTTTCTTT.